What follows are 4 T cell receptor beta chains derived from one specimen sequenced in a study of CD8 T cells in Susac syndrome. Roughly 0.45 to 1 ug RNA was reverse transcribed with random hexamers. From the immunoSEQ multiplex PCR reads, TCRdb called clonotypes with MiXCR, one entry per CDR3 protein. The sample has some 150,000 distinct CDR3 sequences; roughly 95% are singletons. Sequences were obtained from CD4+ T cells from PBMCs. All receptors derive from a human donor in good health.

This chain links TRBV25-1 with TRBJ2-5, with 9 positions matching TRBD2. Germline V gene data show CDR1 as MGHDK and CDR2 as SYGVNS. This CDR3 contains 18 residues. Unmatched junction bases numbered 18, after V lost 5 bases and J lost 5 bases. CDR3 in amino acids: CASSPSIAGAPIGETQYF. DNA of the CDR3: TGTGCCAGCAGTCCCTCTATAGCGGGAGCTCCCATTGGGGAGACCCAGTACTTC.

V gene TRBV3-1 combines with J gene TRBJ1-2; D ambiguous. Germline loops: CDR1 LGHDT, CDR2 YNNKEL (reference sequence). The ends were cut back, 0 bases at V and 3 bases at J, with 5 bases in the middle. The CDR3 spans 13 residues. The CDR3 region is CASSQDDHYGYTF. The CDR3, as DNA: TGTGCCAGCAGCCAAGATGATCACTATGGCTACACCTTC. Full variable domain (remainder filled in from reference TRBV3-1 and TRBJ1-2): DTAVSQTPKYLVTQMGNDKSIKCEQNLGHDTMYWYKQDSKKFLKIMFSYNNKELIINETVPNRFSPKSPDKAHLNLHINSLELGDSAVYFCASSQDDHYGYTFGSGTRLTVV.

The chain employs TRBV5-6 and TRBJ2-5, with TRBD2 matching over 7 bases. CDR1 and CDR2 from the germline V gene are SGHDT and YYEEEE. V dropped 1 base and J dropped 12; count of bases not matched to a gene: 6. CDR3 length: 12 residues. CDR3 residues: CASSLLGLAEYF. The CDR3, as DNA: TGTGCCAGCAGCTTGTTAGGGCTAGCGGAGTACTTC.

V and J are TRBV29-1 and TRBJ2-2; 8 nucleotides match TRBD1. With 6 bases clipped from V and 3 bases from J, the junction kept 9 bases outside the gene matches. Per the germline V gene, CDR1 is SQVTM and CDR2 is ANQGSEA. CDR3 length: 15 amino acids. The CDR3 loop is CSVAHRTGHTGELFF. As DNA, the CDR3 is TGCAGCGTCGCACACAGGACAGGGCACACCGGGGAGCTGTTTTTT.